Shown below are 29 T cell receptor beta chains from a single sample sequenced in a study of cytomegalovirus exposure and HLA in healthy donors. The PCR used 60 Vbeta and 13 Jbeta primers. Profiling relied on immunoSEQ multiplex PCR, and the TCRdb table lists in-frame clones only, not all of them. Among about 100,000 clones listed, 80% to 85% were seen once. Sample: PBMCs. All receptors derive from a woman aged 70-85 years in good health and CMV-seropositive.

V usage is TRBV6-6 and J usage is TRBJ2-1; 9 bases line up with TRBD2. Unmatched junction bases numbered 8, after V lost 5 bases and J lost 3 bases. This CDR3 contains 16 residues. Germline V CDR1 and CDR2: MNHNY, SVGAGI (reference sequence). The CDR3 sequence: CASSLLLAGYYNEQFF. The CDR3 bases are TGTGCCAGCAGTCTCCTCCTAGCGGGATACTACAATGAGCAGTTCTTC.

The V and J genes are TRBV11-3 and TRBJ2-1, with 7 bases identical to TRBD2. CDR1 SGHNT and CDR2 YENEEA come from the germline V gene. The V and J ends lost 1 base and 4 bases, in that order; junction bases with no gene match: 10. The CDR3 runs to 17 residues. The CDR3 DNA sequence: TGTGCCAGCAGCTTAGCCAGCTCTAGCGGAAGGTACAATGAGCAGTTCTTC. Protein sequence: CASSLASSSGRYNEQFF.

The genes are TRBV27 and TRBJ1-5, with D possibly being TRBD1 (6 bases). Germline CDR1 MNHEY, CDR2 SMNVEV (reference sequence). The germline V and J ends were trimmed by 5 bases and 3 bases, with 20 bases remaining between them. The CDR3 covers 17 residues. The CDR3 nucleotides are TGTGCCAGCAGTCCGCTCACAGGGTTTCCTTTCAATCAGCCCCAGCATTTT. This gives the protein CASSPLTGFPFNQPQHF.

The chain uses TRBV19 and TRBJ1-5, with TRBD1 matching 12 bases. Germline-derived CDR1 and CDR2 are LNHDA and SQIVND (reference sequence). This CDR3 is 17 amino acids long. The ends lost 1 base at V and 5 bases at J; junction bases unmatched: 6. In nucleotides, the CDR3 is TGTGCCAGTAGTATAGCGGGGACAGGGGGCTTGGATCAGCCCCAGCATTTT. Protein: CASSIAGTGGLDQPQHF.

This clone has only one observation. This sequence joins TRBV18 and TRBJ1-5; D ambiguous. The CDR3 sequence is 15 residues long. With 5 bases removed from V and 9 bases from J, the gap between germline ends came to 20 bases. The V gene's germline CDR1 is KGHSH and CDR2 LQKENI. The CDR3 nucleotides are TGTGCCAGCTCAGGCATTGCCGACTCAATAGGGCCCCAGCATTTT. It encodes CASSGIADSIGPQHF.

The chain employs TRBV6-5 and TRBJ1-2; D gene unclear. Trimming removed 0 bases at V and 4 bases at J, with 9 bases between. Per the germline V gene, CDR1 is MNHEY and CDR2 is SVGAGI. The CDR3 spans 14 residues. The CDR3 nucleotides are TGTGCCAGCAGTTACTCACCTTGGAGCTATGGCTACACCTTC. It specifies CASSYSPWSYGYTF.

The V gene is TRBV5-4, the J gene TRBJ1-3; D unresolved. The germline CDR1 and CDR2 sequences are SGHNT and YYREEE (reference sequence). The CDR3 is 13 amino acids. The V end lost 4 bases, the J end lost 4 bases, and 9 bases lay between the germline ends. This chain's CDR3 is CASSPKPGNTIYF. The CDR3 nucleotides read TGTGCCAGCAGCCCCAAGCCCGGAAACACCATATATTTT.

CDR3: CASSAAGTGAPFGNSPLHF. For the CDR3, the DNA is TGCGCCAGCAGCGCTGCCGGGACAGGGGCTCCTTTTGGTAATTCACCCCTCCACTTT. V and J are TRBV5-1 and TRBJ1-6, with 10 nucleotides matching TRBD1. This CDR3 is built from 19 residues. The germline gives CDR1 SGHRS, CDR2 YFSETQ. With V trimmed by 4 bases and J by 6 bases, 16 bases remained unmatched.

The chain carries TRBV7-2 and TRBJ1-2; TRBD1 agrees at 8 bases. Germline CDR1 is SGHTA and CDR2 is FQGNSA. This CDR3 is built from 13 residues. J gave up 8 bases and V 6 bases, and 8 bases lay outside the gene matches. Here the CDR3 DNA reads TGTGCCAGCAGGGGGCAGGGGGCAGGGGGCTACACCTTC. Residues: CASRGQGAGGYTF.

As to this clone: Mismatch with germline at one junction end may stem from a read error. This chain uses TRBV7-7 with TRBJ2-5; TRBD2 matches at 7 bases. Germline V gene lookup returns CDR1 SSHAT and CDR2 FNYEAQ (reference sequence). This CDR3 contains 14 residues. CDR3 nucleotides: TGTGCTAGCAGCCTAGCGGCAGGCGAAGAGACCCAGTACTTC. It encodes CASSLAAGEETQYF.

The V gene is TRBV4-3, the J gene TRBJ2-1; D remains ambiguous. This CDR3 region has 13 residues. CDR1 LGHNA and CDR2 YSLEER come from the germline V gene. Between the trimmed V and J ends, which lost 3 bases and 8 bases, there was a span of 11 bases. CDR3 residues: CASSHIGFDEQFF. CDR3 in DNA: TGCGCCAGCAGCCATATCGGGTTTGATGAGCAGTTCTTC.

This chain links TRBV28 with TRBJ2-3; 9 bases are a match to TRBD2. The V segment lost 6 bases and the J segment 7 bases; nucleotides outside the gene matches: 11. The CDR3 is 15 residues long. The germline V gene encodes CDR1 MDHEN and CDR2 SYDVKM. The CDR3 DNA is TGTGCCAGCAGCCCCGTAAGCGGGAGGACGTATACGCAGTATTTT. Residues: CASSPVSGRTYTQYF.

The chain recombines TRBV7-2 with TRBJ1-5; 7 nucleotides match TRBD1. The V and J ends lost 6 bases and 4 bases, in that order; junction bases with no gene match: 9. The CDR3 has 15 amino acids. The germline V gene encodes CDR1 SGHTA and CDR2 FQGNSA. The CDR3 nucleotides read TGTGCCAGCAGTTCATCCGGGACAGCGAATCAGCCCCAGCATTTT. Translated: CASSSSGTANQPQHF.

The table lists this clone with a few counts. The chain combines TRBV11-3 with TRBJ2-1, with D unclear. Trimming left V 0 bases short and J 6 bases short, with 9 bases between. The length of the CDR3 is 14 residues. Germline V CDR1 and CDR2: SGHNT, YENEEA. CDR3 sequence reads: CASSLDRVRNEQFF. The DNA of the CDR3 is TGTGCCAGCAGCTTAGATCGAGTGCGCAATGAGCAGTTCTTC.

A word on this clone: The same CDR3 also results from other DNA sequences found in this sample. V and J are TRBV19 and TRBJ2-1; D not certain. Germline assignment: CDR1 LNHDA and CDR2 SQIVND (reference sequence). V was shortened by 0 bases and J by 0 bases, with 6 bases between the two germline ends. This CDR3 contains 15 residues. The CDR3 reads CASSIDSSSYNEQFF. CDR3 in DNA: TGTGCCAGTAGTATAGATTCCAGCTCCTACAATGAGCAGTTCTTC. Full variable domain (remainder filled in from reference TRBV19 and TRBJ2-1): DGGITQSPKYLFRKEGQNVTLSCEQNLNHDAMYWYRQDPGQGLRLIYYSQIVNDFQKGDIAEGYSVSREKKESFPLTVTSAQKNPTAFYLCASSIDSSSYNEQFFGPGTRLTVL.

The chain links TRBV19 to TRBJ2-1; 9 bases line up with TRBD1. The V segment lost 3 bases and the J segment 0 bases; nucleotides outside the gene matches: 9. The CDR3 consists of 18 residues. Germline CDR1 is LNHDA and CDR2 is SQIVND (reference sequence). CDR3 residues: CASSILRGQGSSYNEQFF. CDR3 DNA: TGTGCCAGTAGTATTTTGAGGGGACAGGGCAGCTCCTACAATGAGCAGTTCTTC.

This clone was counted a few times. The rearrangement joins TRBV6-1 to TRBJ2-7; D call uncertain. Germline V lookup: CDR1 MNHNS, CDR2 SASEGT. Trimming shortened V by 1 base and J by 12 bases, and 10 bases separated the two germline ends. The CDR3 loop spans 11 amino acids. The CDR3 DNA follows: TGTGCCAGCAGTGAAGGACTGGTCGGGTACTTC. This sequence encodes CASSEGLVGYF.

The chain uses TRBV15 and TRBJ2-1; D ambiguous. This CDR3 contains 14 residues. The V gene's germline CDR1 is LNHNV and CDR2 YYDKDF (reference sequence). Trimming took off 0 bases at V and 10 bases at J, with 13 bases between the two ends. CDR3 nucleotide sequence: TGTGCCACCAGCAGAGATACTACGTCGGTAGAGCAGTTCTTC. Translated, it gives CATSRDTTSVEQFF.

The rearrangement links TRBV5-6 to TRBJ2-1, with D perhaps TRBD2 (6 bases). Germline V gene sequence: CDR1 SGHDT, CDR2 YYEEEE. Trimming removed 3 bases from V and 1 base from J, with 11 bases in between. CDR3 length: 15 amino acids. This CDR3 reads CASSSPGRSYNEQFF. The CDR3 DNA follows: TGTGCCAGCAGCTCCCCGGGGAGGTCCTACAATGAGCAGTTCTTC. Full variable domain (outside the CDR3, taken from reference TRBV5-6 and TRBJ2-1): DAGVTQSPTHLIKTRGQQVTLRCSPKSGHDTVSWYQQALGQGPQFIFQYYEEEERQRGNFPDRFSGHQFPNYSSELNVNALLLGDSALYLCASSSPGRSYNEQFFGPGTRLTVL.

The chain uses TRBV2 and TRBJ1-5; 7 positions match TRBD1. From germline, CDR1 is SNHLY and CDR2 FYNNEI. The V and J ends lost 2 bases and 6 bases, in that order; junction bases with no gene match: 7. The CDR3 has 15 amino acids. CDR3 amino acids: CASSELRGGGQPQHF. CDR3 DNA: TGTGCCAGCAGTGAACTAAGAGGGGGCGGTCAGCCCCAGCATTTT. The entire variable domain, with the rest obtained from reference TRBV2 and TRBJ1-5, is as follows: EPEVTQTPSHQVTQMGQEVILRCVPISNHLYFYWYRQILGQKVEFLVSFYNNEISEKSEIFDDQFSVERPDGSNFTLKIRSTKLEDSAMYFCASSELRGGGQPQHFGDGTRLSIL.

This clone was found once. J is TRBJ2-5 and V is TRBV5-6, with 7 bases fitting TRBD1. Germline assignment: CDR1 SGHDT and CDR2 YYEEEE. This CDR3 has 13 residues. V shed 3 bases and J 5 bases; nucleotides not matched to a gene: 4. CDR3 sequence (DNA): TGTGCCAGCAGCTACGGGACAGAGGAGACCCAGTACTTC. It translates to CASSYGTEETQYF.

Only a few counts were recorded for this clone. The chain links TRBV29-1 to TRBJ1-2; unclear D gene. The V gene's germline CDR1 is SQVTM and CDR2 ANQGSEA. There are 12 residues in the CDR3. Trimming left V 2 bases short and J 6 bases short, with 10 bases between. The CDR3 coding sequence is TGCAGCGTTGAACAGGAAATCAATGGCTACACCTTC. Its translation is CSVEQEINGYTF. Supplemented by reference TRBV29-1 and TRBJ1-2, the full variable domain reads SAVISQKPSRDICQRGTSLTIQCQVDSQVTMMFWYRQQPGQSLTLIATANQGSEATYESGFVIDKFPISRPNLTFSTLTVSNMSPEDSSIYLCSVEQEINGYTFGSGTRLTVV.

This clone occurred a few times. The CDR3, as DNA: TGTGCCAGTAGTATTTCAGTAGGAAACACCATATATTTT. This translates into CASSISVGNTIYF. The rearrangement links TRBV19 to TRBJ1-3; D is undetermined. The CDR3 contains 13 residues. Per germline, CDR1 LNHDA and CDR2 SQIVND (reference sequence). The V and J ends lost 3 bases and 4 bases respectively, with 7 bases between them.

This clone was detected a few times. In nucleotides, the CDR3 is TGTGCCAGCAGCCCATGGGGTCAGGGGGCAAACACTGAAGCTTTCTTT. Amino acids: CASSPWGQGANTEAFF. V gene TRBV5-8 combines with J gene TRBJ1-1; 8 nucleotides match TRBD1. The CDR3 runs 16 residues. CDR1 and CDR2 (germline): SGHTS, YDEGEE. The trim removed 4 bases at V and 2 bases at J, leaving 10 bases unmatched.

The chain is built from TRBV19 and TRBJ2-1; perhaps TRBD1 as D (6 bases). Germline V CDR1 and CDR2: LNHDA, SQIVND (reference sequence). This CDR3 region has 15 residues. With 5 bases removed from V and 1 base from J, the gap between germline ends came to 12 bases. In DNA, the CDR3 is TGTGCCAGTAGTTCTCGAGGGGGTTCCTACAATGAGCAGTTCTTC. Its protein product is CASSSRGGSYNEQFF.

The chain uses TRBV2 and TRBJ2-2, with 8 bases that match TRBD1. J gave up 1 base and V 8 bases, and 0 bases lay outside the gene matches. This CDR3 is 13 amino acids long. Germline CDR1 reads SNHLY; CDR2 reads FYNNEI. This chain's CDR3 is CASGTGNTGELFF. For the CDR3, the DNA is TGTGCCAGCGGGACAGGGAACACCGGGGAGCTGTTTTTT. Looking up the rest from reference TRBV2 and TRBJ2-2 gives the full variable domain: EPEVTQTPSHQVTQMGQEVILRCVPISNHLYFYWYRQILGQKVEFLVSFYNNEISEKSEIFDDQFSVERPDGSNFTLKIRSTKLEDSAMYFCASGTGNTGELFFGEGSRLTVL.

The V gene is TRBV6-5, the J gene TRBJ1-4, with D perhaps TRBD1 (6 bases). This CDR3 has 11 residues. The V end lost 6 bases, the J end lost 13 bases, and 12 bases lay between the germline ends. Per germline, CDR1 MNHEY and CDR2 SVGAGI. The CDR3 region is CASSTVDRLFF. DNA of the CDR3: TGTGCCAGCAGCACCGTGGACAGACTGTTTTTT.

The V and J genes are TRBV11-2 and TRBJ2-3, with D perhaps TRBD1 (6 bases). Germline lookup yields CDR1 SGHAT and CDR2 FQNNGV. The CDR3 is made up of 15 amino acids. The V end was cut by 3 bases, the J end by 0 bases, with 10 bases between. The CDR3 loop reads CASSLEGGSTDTQYF. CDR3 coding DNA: TGTGCCAGCAGCTTGGAAGGGGGTAGCACAGATACGCAGTATTTT.

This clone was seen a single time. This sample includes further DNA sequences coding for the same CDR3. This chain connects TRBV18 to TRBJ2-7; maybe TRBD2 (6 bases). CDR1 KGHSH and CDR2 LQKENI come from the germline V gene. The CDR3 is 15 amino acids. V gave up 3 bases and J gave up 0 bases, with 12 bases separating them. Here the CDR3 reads CASSPGTGSSYEQYF. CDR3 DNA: TGTGCCAGCTCACCGGGGACCGGGAGCTCCTACGAGCAGTACTTC.